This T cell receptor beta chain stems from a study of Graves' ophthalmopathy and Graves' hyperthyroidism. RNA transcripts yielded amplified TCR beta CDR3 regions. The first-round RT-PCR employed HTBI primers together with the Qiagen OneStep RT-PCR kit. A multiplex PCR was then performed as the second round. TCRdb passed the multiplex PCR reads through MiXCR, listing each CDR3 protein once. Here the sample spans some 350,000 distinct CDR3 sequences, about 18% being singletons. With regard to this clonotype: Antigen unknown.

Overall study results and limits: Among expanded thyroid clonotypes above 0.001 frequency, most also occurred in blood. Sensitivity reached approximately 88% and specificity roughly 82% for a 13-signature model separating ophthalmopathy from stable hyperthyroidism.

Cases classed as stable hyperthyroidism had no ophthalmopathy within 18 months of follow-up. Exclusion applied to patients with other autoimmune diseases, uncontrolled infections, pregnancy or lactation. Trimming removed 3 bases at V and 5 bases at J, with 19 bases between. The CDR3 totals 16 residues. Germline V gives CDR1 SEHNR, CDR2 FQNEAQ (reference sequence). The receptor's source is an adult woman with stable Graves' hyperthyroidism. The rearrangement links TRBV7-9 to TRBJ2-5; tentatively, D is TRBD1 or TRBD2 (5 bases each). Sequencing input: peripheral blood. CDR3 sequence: CASSFGRDPSTETQYF. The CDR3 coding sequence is TGTGCCAGCAGCTTCGGCAGGGACCCATCAACCGAGACCCAGTACTTC.